The 28 T cell receptor beta chains below all came from one sample that was sequenced in a study of T cell changes during pregnancy in multiple sclerosis. Assay used: immunoSEQ multiplex PCR; TCRdb lists only in-frame clones, some missing. There are about 40,000 clones in the sample; 80% to 90% occur only once, and more than 0.5% lies in the top ten. The material was CD4+ T cells from peripheral blood mononuclear cells, obtained in the first trimester of pregnancy. Receptors were obtained from a female donor with multiple sclerosis, enrolled in a pregnancy study.

V and J are TRBV19 and TRBJ2-7; a weak D match, TRBD1 (6 bases). The V end was cut by 6 bases, the J end by 1 base, with 13 bases between. The length of the CDR3 is 14 residues. Germline loops: CDR1 LNHDA, CDR2 SQIVND (reference sequence). This CDR3 reads CASRKTGSSYEQYF. CDR3 sequence (DNA): TGTGCCAGTAGGAAGACAGGCTCATCCTACGAGCAGTACTTC.

CDR3 coding DNA: TGTGCCAGCACCTCCGGACAGGGATATACCGGGGAGCTGTTTTTT. It is translated as CASTSGQGYTGELFF. This sequence joins TRBV6-5 and TRBJ2-2; 8 bases match TRBD1. The CDR3 consists of 15 residues. In germline, CDR1 is MNHEY, CDR2 SVGAGI. The J segment lost 5 bases and the V segment lost 7 bases, leaving 9 bases of the junction unmatched.

This CDR3 reads CASSLEGGLAGVHEQYF. The CDR3 nucleotides read TGTGCCAGCAGCTTGGAGGGAGGACTAGCGGGAGTTCACGAGCAGTACTTC. The chain employs TRBV7-9 and TRBJ2-7; 13 nucleotides line up with TRBD2. The CDR3 covers 17 residues. The germline CDR1 and CDR2 sequences are SEHNR and FQNEAQ (reference sequence). The junction had 10 bases not matched to a gene; V was cut back by 3 bases and J by 5 bases. Filled out from reference TRBV7-9 and TRBJ2-7, the complete variable domain reads DTGVSQNPRHKITKRGQNVTFRCDPISEHNRLYWYRQTLGQGPEFLTYFQNEAQLEKSRLLSDRFSAERPKGSFSTLEIQRTEQGDSAMYLCASSLEGGLAGVHEQYFGPGTRLTVT.

The V call is TRBV2, the J call TRBJ1-2; 10 bases agree with TRBD1. Trimming removed 5 bases from V and 4 bases from J; junction bases left unmatched: 7. The CDR3 runs 15 residues. Germline assignment: CDR1 SNHLY and CDR2 FYNNEI. CDR3 sequence (DNA): TGTGCCAGCAGTAGACAGGGGGCTGTACCCTATGGCTACACCTTC. Translating gives CASSRQGAVPYGYTF.

The rearrangement links TRBV4-3 to TRBJ2-1, with D perhaps matching TRBD1 (6 bases). V lost 0 bases to trimming and J lost 2 bases, with 14 bases between them. Per the germline V gene, CDR1 is LGHNA and CDR2 is YSLEER. CDR3 length: 17 amino acids. The chain's CDR3 is CASSQDISQGAYNEQFF. As DNA, the CDR3 is TGCGCCAGCAGCCAAGATATCTCACAGGGTGCCTACAATGAGCAGTTCTTC.

The genes are TRBV2 and TRBJ1-1, with 7 bases matching TRBD1. CDR3 size: 14 residues. The J segment lost 4 bases and the V segment lost 8 bases, leaving 10 bases of the junction unmatched. CDR1 and CDR2 from the germline V gene are SNHLY and FYNNEI. The CDR3 reads CASGIQGIPTEAFF. The CDR3 region has the DNA TGTGCCAGCGGGATACAGGGGATTCCCACTGAAGCTTTCTTT.

Here the CDR3 DNA reads TGTGCCAGCAGCTTTAACCAGGCTGCAGAGTTCTCTGGGGCCAACGTCCTGACTTTC. Amino acids: CASSFNQAAEFSGANVLTF. The chain uses TRBV7-6 and TRBJ2-6; D unclear. V gave up 3 bases and J gave up 0 bases, with 18 bases separating them. The germline gives CDR1 SGHVS, CDR2 FNYEAQ. The CDR3 totals 19 residues. Full variable domain (rest looked up from reference TRBV7-6 and TRBJ2-6): GAGVSQSPRYKVTKRGQDVALRCDPISGHVSLYWYRQALGQGPEFLTYFNYEAQQDKSGLPNDRFSAERPEGSISTLTIQRTEQRDSAMYRCASSFNQAAEFSGANVLTFGAGSRLTVL.

The rearrangement uses TRBV29-1 and TRBJ1-5; unclear D gene. CDR3 size: 13 residues. V was cut by 8 bases and J by 7 bases, with 18 bases left in between. From germline, CDR1 is SQVTM and CDR2 ANQGSEA. The CDR3 loop is CSSLEVPGQPQHF. In DNA, the CDR3 is TGCAGCTCCCTTGAGGTCCCGGGGCAGCCCCAGCATTTT.

The chain has TRBV9 and TRBJ2-1, with D possibly being TRBD2 (6 bases). Between the trimmed V and J ends, which lost 0 bases and 9 bases, there was a span of 16 bases. CDR3 length: 15 residues. CDR1 and CDR2 from the germline V gene are SGDLS and YYNGEE. In nucleotides, the CDR3 is TGTGCCAGCAGCGTAGGGGGGGTTGTATTGGGTGAGCAGTTCTTC. Translated: CASSVGGVVLGEQFF.

The genes are TRBV19 and TRBJ1-1; D might be TRBD1 (5 bases). Germline V gene lookup returns CDR1 LNHDA and CDR2 SQIVND (reference sequence). V was cut by 11 bases and J by 6 bases, with 13 bases left in between. The CDR3 is 11 residues long. The CDR3 nucleotides read TGTGCCGGCCGGAGGGGAGCTGAAGCTTTCTTT. This codes for CAGRRGAEAFF.

This clone was observed once. The gene calls are TRBV29-1 and TRBJ2-7; weak D call: TRBD2 (5 bases). Germline V gene lookup returns CDR1 SQVTM and CDR2 ANQGSEA. V lost 0 bases, J lost 3 bases, and 15 bases lay in between. The CDR3 has 15 residues. The CDR3 bases are TGCAGCGTTGAAGATCCCTACGCGGGTTACTACGAGCAGTACTTC. It is translated as CSVEDPYAGYYEQYF.

V is TRBV9 and J is TRBJ1-1, with D tentatively TRBD1 (5 bases). The CDR3 extends over 14 amino acids. The V and J ends lost 4 bases and 4 bases respectively, with 14 bases between them. CDR1 and CDR2 (germline): SGDLS, YYNGEE. CDR3 amino acids: CASSFQGSSTEAFF. The CDR3 bases are TGTGCCAGCAGCTTCCAGGGATCGTCCACTGAAGCTTTCTTT.

The count of this clone is one. This chain joins TRBV2 and TRBJ2-1; TRBD1 might be the D (5 bases). Germline values: CDR1 SNHLY, CDR2 FYNNEI. The CDR3 has 12 residues. Between the trimmed V and J ends, which lost 3 bases and 10 bases, there was a span of 10 bases. DNA for the CDR3: TGTGCCAGCAGTGACGGGCAGGGCGAGCAGTTCTTC. This codes for CASSDGQGEQFF.

The chain uses TRBV7-9 and TRBJ1-4; 11 bases match TRBD1. V shed 5 bases and J 7 bases; nucleotides not matched to a gene: 3. Germline V gives CDR1 SEHNR, CDR2 FQNEAQ (reference sequence). This CDR3 region has 14 residues. DNA of the CDR3: TGTGCCAGCAGCCAAGGGACAGGGGGTGAAAAACTGTTTTTT. This sequence encodes CASSQGTGGEKLFF.

The chain carries TRBV6-5 and TRBJ2-7, with no clear D. This CDR3 spans 13 amino acids. Trimming left V 4 bases short and J 2 bases short, with 9 bases between. Germline loops: CDR1 MNHEY, CDR2 SVGAGI. The CDR3 DNA follows: TGTGCCAGCAGTTCGGGTGAGGCCTACGAGCAGTACTTC. Its protein product is CASSSGEAYEQYF.

This chain links TRBV28 with TRBJ2-5; 9 bases align to TRBD2. Germline values: CDR1 MDHEN, CDR2 SYDVKM. The CDR3 consists of 14 residues. V was pared by 5 bases and J by 5 bases, with 6 bases of the junction left unmatched. The CDR3 sequence is CASSPNAGGETQYF. The CDR3 bases are TGTGCCAGCAGTCCCAACGCGGGGGGGGAGACCCAGTACTTC.

The V and J genes are TRBV10-1 and TRBJ1-6; D ambiguous. Germline V gene data show CDR1 as WNHNN and CDR2 as SYGVQD (reference sequence). The CDR3 spans 11 residues. Trimming removed 10 bases from V and 9 bases from J, with 10 bases in between. The CDR3 nucleotides are TGCGCCACTCAAGATAGTTCACCCCTCCACTTT. It encodes CATQDSSPLHF.

The CDR3 DNA sequence: TGTGCCAGCAGCTTAGGGGGACTAGCGGGGAGCCCGTACTTC. Its protein is CASSLGGLAGSPYF. The rearrangement joins TRBV7-2 to TRBJ2-5; 13 nucleotides match TRBD2. CDR3 length equals 14 residues. Germline V gene data show CDR1 as SGHTA and CDR2 as FQGNSA. Trimming took 1 base from V and 13 from J; bases not matched to a gene: 6.

The chain uses TRBV19 and TRBJ2-1, with 15 bases fitting TRBD2. Germline CDR1 LNHDA, CDR2 SQIVND (reference sequence). V lost 5 bases to trimming and J lost 4 bases; unmatched junction nucleotides: 0. This CDR3 has 15 residues. CDR3 in DNA: TGTGCCAGTAGTGGGACTAGCGGGGGGTACAATGAGCAGTTCTTC. Encoded protein: CASSGTSGGYNEQFF.

V and J are TRBV6-5 and TRBJ2-1, with D perhaps TRBD2 (6 bases). Per germline, CDR1 MNHEY and CDR2 SVGAGI. CDR3 length equals 14 residues. The V and J ends lost 2 bases and 10 bases respectively, with 15 bases between them. CDR3 sequence (DNA): TGTGCCAGCAGTTACGCTGGAGGGCTATTAGAGCAGTTCTTC. Translation gives CASSYAGGLLEQFF.

The chain combines TRBV19 with TRBJ1-1; 9 bases line up with TRBD1. CDR1 and CDR2 from the germline V gene are LNHDA and SQIVND (reference sequence). Trimming cost V 7 bases and J 11 bases; bases outside gene matches: 5. The CDR3 consists of 11 residues. CDR3 region: CASNLQGAAFF. The CDR3 nucleotides are TGTGCCAGTAACTTACAGGGGGCCGCTTTCTTT. Together with reference TRBV19 and TRBJ1-1, the CDR3 gives the full variable domain: DGGITQSPKYLFRKEGQNVTLSCEQNLNHDAMYWYRQDPGQGLRLIYYSQIVNDFQKGDIAEGYSVSREKKESFPLTVTSAQKNPTAFYLCASNLQGAAFFGQGTRLTVV.

The chain couples TRBV5-5 to TRBJ2-1; 10 bases agree with TRBD2. Germline V lookup: CDR1 SGHKS, CDR2 YYEKEE (reference sequence). The CDR3 has 15 amino acids. J gave up 4 bases and V 2 bases, and 3 bases lay outside the gene matches. CDR3 DNA: TGTGCCAGCAGCTTCGGGACTAGCGAGTACAATGAGCAGTTCTTC. It is translated as CASSFGTSEYNEQFF.

The rearrangement joins TRBV9 to TRBJ1-2; TRBD1 might be the D (5 bases). The CDR3 has 15 residues. V was shortened by 6 bases and J by 4 bases, with 19 bases between the two germline ends. Germline V gives CDR1 SGDLS, CDR2 YYNGEE. In DNA form, the CDR3 reads TGTGCCAGCACGGGGGGATTGGGGCCTTCCTATGGCTACACCTTC. This gives the protein CASTGGLGPSYGYTF.

This chain's CDR3 is CASGGENTEAFF. In nucleotides, the CDR3 is TGTGCCAGCGGTGGAGAGAACACTGAAGCTTTCTTT. The chain has TRBV7-9 and TRBJ1-1; no clear D. The germline CDR1 and CDR2 sequences are SEHNR and FQNEAQ (reference sequence). This CDR3 has 12 residues. The germline V and J ends were trimmed by 8 bases and 1 base, with 8 bases remaining between them.

The rearrangement uses TRBV9 and TRBJ2-2; the D gene is possibly TRBD2 (5 bases). The CDR3 totals 14 residues. Trimming pared 2 bases from V and 4 bases from J, leaving 9 bases between. Per germline, CDR1 SGDLS and CDR2 YYNGEE. The CDR3 is CASSVRGTTGELFF. CDR3 DNA: TGTGCCAGCAGCGTCCGGGGAACCACCGGGGAGCTGTTTTTT. The entire variable domain, with the rest obtained from reference TRBV9 and TRBJ2-2, is as follows: DSGVTQTPKHLITATGQRVTLRCSPRSGDLSVYWYQQSLDQGLQFLIQYYNGEERAKGNILERFSAQQFPDLHSELNLSSLELGDSALYFCASSVRGTTGELFFGEGSRLTVL.

V gene TRBV18 combines with J gene TRBJ2-7; D possibly corresponds to TRBD1 (6 bases). Trimming pared 4 bases from V and 5 bases from J, leaving 12 bases between. CDR3 length equals 13 residues. Germline V gene sequence: CDR1 KGHSH, CDR2 LQKENI. The CDR3 bases are TGTGCCAGCTCACTGACAGGCCCCAACGAGCAGTACTTC. Translating it yields CASSLTGPNEQYF.

This chain connects TRBV10-3 to TRBJ2-1; 11 nucleotides align to TRBD2. Germline V gene lookup returns CDR1 ENHRY and CDR2 SYGVKD. Germline trimming cut 6 bases from V and 5 bases from J; bases unmatched to any gene: 3. The length of the CDR3 is 14 residues. CDR3 in amino acids: CAIRGTSGDNEQFF. The DNA for the CDR3 is TGTGCCATCAGAGGGACTAGCGGCGACAATGAGCAGTTCTTC.

This clone was recorded only once. V gene TRBV4-2 combines with J gene TRBJ2-5; 12 bases match TRBD2. Trimming took 1 base from V and 4 from J; bases not matched to a gene: 1. The germline V gene encodes CDR1 LGHNA and CDR2 YNFKEQ. The CDR3 loop spans 15 amino acids. In DNA form, the CDR3 reads TGTGCCAGCAGCCAAGCTAGCGGGGGGGCAGAGACCCAGTACTTC. Translated: CASSQASGGAETQYF.